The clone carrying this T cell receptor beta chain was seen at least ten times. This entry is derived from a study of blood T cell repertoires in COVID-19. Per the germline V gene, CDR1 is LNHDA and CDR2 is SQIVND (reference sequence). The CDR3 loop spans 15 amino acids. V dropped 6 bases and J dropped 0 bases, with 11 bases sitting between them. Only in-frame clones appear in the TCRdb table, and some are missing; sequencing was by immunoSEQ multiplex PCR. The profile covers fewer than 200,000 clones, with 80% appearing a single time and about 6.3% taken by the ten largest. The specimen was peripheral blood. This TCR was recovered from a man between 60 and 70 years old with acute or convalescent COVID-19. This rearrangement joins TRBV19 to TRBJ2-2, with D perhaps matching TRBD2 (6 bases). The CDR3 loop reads CASSWREPNTGELFF. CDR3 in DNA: TGTGCCAGTAGCTGGAGGGAGCCGAACACCGGGGAGCTGTTTTTT.